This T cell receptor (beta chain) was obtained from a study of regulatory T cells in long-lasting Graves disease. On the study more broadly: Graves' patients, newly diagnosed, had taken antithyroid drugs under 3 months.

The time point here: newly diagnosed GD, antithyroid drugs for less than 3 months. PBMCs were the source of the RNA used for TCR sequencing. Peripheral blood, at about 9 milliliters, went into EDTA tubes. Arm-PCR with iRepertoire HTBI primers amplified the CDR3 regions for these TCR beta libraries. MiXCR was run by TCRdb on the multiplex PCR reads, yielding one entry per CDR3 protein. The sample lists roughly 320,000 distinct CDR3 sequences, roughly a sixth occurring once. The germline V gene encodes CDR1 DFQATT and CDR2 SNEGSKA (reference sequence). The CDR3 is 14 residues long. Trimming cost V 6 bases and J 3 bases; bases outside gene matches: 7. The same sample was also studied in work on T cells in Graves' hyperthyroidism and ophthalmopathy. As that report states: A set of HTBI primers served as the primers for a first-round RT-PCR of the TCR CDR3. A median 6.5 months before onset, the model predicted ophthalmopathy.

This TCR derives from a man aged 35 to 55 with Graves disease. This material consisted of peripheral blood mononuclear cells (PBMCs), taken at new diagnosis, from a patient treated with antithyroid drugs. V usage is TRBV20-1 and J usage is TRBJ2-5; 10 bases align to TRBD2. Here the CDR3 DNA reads TGCAGTGCCTTTAGCGGGGGGAAGGAAGAGACCCAGTACTTC. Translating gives CSAFSGGKEETQYF.